This TCR beta chain was captured in a study of T-cell reconstitution after alpha-beta-depleted transplantation in children. Preparing the TCRbeta library involved the use of unique molecular identifiers. TCRdb processed the PCR reads anew with MiXCR; each CDR3 protein has one entry. Here the sample spans about 250,000 distinct CDR3 sequences, roughly a quarter being singletons. With respect to this clonotype: Its target is unknown.

The study, taken as a whole, reports: There were reportedly several hundred expanded graft clones from which alpha-beta T cells came about two months after transplant. T-cell counts and diversity were attributed mostly to newly produced T cells one year after transplant.

Germline CDR1 and CDR2: LGHNA and YNFKEQ. Trimming removed 3 bases from V and 1 base from J, with 9 bases in between. The CDR3 extends over 14 amino acids. This material consisted of PBMCs, mostly from graft donor cells, taken 360 days after TCRalphabeta/CD19-depleted stem cell transplant. The V and J genes are TRBV4-2 and TRBJ1-1, with D maybe TRBD1 (6 bases). The clonotype originates from a female patient aged 2 to 10 who had a stem cell transplant for congenital amegakaryocytic thrombocytopenia, so the T cells may come from the graft donor. The CDR3 DNA follows: TGTGCCAGCAGCCATCCACAGGGGAACACTGAAGCTTTCTTT. Its protein is CASSHPQGNTEAFF.